These 30 T cell receptor beta chains were all obtained from the same sample, sequenced in a study of CD8+ T cells in alopecia areata. The treatment is: oral pan-JAK inhibitor, 5-10 mg twice daily. Reverse transcription of extracted RNA yielded cDNA, which provided the sequencing template. Here immunoSEQ multiplex PCR was the method, and the copy in TCRdb shows in-frame clones only, minus some. The table shows 150,000 to 200,000 clones, with under 70% occurring only once. Sequencing was performed on CD4+ T cells sorted from blood, taken at week 4, from a patient treated with tofacitinib. All receptors come from a human donor with alopecia areata.

The gene calls are TRBV25-1 and TRBJ1-3, with D possibly TRBD1 on 5 matching bases. The V and J ends lost 5 bases and 3 bases respectively, with 11 bases between them. The CDR3 runs to 14 residues. Germline CDR1 is MGHDK and CDR2 is SYGVNS. The CDR3 spells CASSTGGNGNTIYF. In nucleotides, the CDR3 is TGTGCCAGCAGTACGGGGGGAAATGGAAACACCATATATTTT.

V and J are TRBV5-1 and TRBJ2-7; D remains ambiguous. The germline V gene has CDR1 SGHRS and CDR2 YFSETQ. This CDR3 region has 12 residues. Trimming took 1 base from V and 3 from J, leaving 5 bases between them. CDR3: CASSLSDYEQYF. The CDR3 nucleotides are TGCGCCAGCAGCTTGTCAGACTACGAGCAGTACTTC.

This clone came up a few times. The chain recombines TRBV19 with TRBJ1-2; TRBD1 aligns across 9 bases. After removal of 6 bases from V and 6 bases from J, the junction contained 5 bases not matched to a gene. The CDR3 is 13 residues long. Germline V gene sequence: CDR1 LNHDA, CDR2 SQIVND (reference sequence). DNA for the CDR3: TGTGCCAGTAGCGCAACAGGGGGCCATGGCTACACCTTC. Encoded protein: CASSATGGHGYTF.

The V and J genes are TRBV29-1 and TRBJ2-5, with 9 bases that match TRBD1. Near its end, the DNA agrees better with TRBJ2-7, so the J call may be wrong. From germline, CDR1 is SQVTM and CDR2 ANQGSEA. The CDR3 runs to 12 residues. The CDR3 here is CSVGTGGHEQYF. CDR3 nucleotides: TGCAGCGTTGGTACAGGGGGCCACGAGCAGTACTTC.

The chain joins TRBV30 to TRBJ1-1; tentative D call: TRBD1 (6 bases). Trimming stripped 2 bases from V and 5 bases from J, with 12 bases between. The CDR3 is made up of 13 amino acids. Germline values: CDR1 GTSNPN, CDR2 SVGIG (reference sequence). CDR3 coding DNA: TGTGCCTGGAGTTGGGGGGCTGGAACTGAAGCTTTCTTT. Protein: CAWSWGAGTEAFF.

This clone was seen a handful of times. The rearrangement joins TRBV19 to TRBJ1-6; tentative D call: TRBD1 (5 bases). Looked up from germline, CDR1 is LNHDA and CDR2 is SQIVND (reference sequence). V lost 8 bases, J lost 2 bases, and 10 bases lay in between. This CDR3 is 14 amino acids long. The CDR3 DNA follows: TGTGCCAGTTCACCAGGGACCTATAATTCACCCCTCCACTTT. It codes for CASSPGTYNSPLHF.

This rearrangement joins TRBV7-3 to TRBJ2-1; D perhaps matches TRBD1 (5 bases). Germline loops: CDR1 SGHTA, CDR2 FQGTGA. Trimming took 4 bases from V and 1 from J, leaving 11 bases between them. There are 15 residues in the CDR3. In DNA form, the CDR3 reads TGTGCCAGCAGCTCCCGACAGATTTCCTACAATGAGCAGTTCTTC. It specifies CASSSRQISYNEQFF.

The table lists this clone with a few counts. V and J are TRBV4-2 and TRBJ2-2, with D perhaps TRBD2 (7 bases). Germline V gene sequence: CDR1 LGHNA, CDR2 YNFKEQ. Trimming left V 0 bases short and J 2 bases short, with 10 bases between. This CDR3 spans 16 amino acids. The CDR3 reads CASSQESGTNTGELFF. The CDR3 nucleotides are TGTGCCAGCAGCCAAGAAAGCGGGACAAACACCGGGGAGCTGTTTTTT.

The chain joins TRBV29-1 to TRBJ2-5; 8 nucleotides match TRBD1. The CDR3 has 12 residues. Germline V gene lookup returns CDR1 SQVTM and CDR2 ANQGSEA. The junction had 5 bases not matched to a gene; V was cut back by 7 bases and J by 4 bases. CDR3 bases: TGCAGCGCAAAACAGGGGGGAGAGACCCAGTACTTC. Protein sequence: CSAKQGGETQYF.

V gene TRBV5-4 combines with J gene TRBJ2-2, with D possibly being TRBD1 or TRBD2 (5 bases each). CDR1 and CDR2 from the germline V gene are SGHNT and YYREEE (reference sequence). This CDR3 has 14 residues. Trimming took 0 bases from V and 6 from J, leaving 9 bases between them. DNA for the CDR3: TGTGCCAGCAGCTTGGTGGGGACGGCCGGGGAGCTGTTTTTT. It codes for CASSLVGTAGELFF.

CDR3 protein: CASSAAGTLTYNEQFF. DNA for the CDR3: TGTGCCAGCAGCGCGGCCGGGACGCTAACCTACAATGAGCAGTTCTTC. This rearrangement joins TRBV14 to TRBJ2-1; D possibly matches TRBD1 or TRBD2 (5 bases each). Germline V gene sequence: CDR1 SGHDN, CDR2 FVKESK. Deletions cut 5 bases from V and 2 bases from J, with 16 bases between. The CDR3 sequence is 16 residues long.

The chain couples TRBV6-5 to TRBJ2-5; 10 bases match TRBD2. This CDR3 spans 14 amino acids. CDR1 is MNHEY, CDR2 SVGAGI, per germline. V was clipped by 5 bases and J by 3 bases; unmatched bases: 3. The CDR3 DNA reads TGTGCCAGCAGTCGCCTAGCGGGGGAAGAGACCCAGTACTTC. This gives the protein CASSRLAGEETQYF.

This clone appeared a single time. The genes are TRBV29-1 and TRBJ2-1; 7 bases match TRBD1. This CDR3 contains 16 residues. CDR1 is SQVTM, CDR2 ANQGSEA, per germline. Unmatched junction bases numbered 13, after V lost 8 bases and J lost 0 bases. CDR3 amino acids: CSLFLGGQDSYNEQFF. The CDR3, as DNA: TGCAGCCTTTTCCTCGGCGGACAGGACTCCTACAATGAGCAGTTCTTC.

This clone was seen only a few times. This chain uses TRBV9 with TRBJ1-2; D call uncertain. Trimming removed 0 bases from V and 4 bases from J, with 7 bases in between. The germline CDR1 and CDR2 sequences are SGDLS and YYNGEE. This CDR3 is built from 13 residues. CDR3 loop: CASSVDSTYGYTF. The CDR3 DNA reads as TGTGCCAGCAGCGTAGACAGTACCTATGGCTACACCTTC. Based on the CDR3 plus reference TRBV9 and TRBJ1-2, the full variable domain is DSGVTQTPKHLITATGQRVTLRCSPRSGDLSVYWYQQSLDQGLQFLIQYYNGEERAKGNILERFSAQQFPDLHSELNLSSLELGDSALYFCASSVDSTYGYTFGSGTRLTVV.

The sample holds a few counts of this clone. The gene calls are TRBV2 and TRBJ1-4; possible D gene TRBD1, 6 bases. The CDR3 loop spans 13 amino acids. The germline V and J ends were trimmed by 8 bases and 5 bases, with 12 bases remaining between them. In germline, CDR1 is SNHLY, CDR2 FYNNEI. The CDR3 loop is CASCRTANEKLFF. CDR3 bases: TGTGCCAGCTGCAGGACAGCCAATGAAAAACTGTTTTTT. The whole variable domain, remainder taken from reference TRBV2 and TRBJ1-4, is EPEVTQTPSHQVTQMGQEVILRCVPISNHLYFYWYRQILGQKVEFLVSFYNNEISEKSEIFDDQFSVERPDGSNFTLKIRSTKLEDSAMYFCASCRTANEKLFFGSGTQLSVL.

This clone came up once. The chain uses TRBV29-1 and TRBJ1-4, with D possibly matching TRBD1 (6 bases). CDR1 and CDR2 from the germline V gene are SQVTM and ANQGSEA. This CDR3 contains 11 residues. Trimming left V 4 bases short and J 8 bases short, with 8 bases between. In DNA form, the CDR3 reads TGCAGCGTTGCGGGGACAGAAAAACTGTTTTTT. It codes for CSVAGTEKLFF.

This clone was picked up one time. The chain carries TRBV30 and TRBJ2-3; perhaps TRBD2 as D (5 bases). The CDR3 loop spans 13 amino acids. Germline assignment: CDR1 GTSNPN and CDR2 SVGIG (reference sequence). V was clipped by 5 bases and J by 4 bases, with 13 bases between them. The CDR3 DNA sequence: TGTGCCTGGCAACTAGGCTTGGCAGATACGCAGTATTTT. It specifies CAWQLGLADTQYF.

In this sample, this clone turned up a few times. The chain links TRBV9 to TRBJ1-4; 7 bases line up with TRBD1. The CDR3 contains 14 residues. The germline gives CDR1 SGDLS, CDR2 YYNGEE. V dropped 4 bases and J dropped 5; count of bases not matched to a gene: 5. The CDR3 loop is CASSPGQTNEKLFF. CDR3 sequence (DNA): TGTGCCAGCAGCCCGGGACAGACGAATGAAAAACTGTTTTTT.

This clone has more than one count but fewer than ten. The chain recombines TRBV5-1 with TRBJ2-5; D may correspond to TRBD1 or TRBD2 (7 bases each). The germline CDR1 and CDR2 sequences are SGHRS and YFSETQ. Trimming removed 6 bases at V and 0 bases at J, with 15 bases between. The CDR3 spans 15 residues. The CDR3 reads CASNQGGTYQETQYF. CDR3 nucleotide sequence: TGCGCCAGCAATCAGGGGGGGACATACCAAGAGACCCAGTACTTC.

The gene calls are TRBV4-3 and TRBJ1-2, with 7 bases that match TRBD1. Germline CDR1 LGHNA, CDR2 YSLEER. The J segment lost 6 bases and the V segment lost 3 bases, leaving 7 bases of the junction unmatched. This CDR3 spans 14 amino acids. In nucleotides, the CDR3 is TGCGCCAGCAGCCAGTCGGACAGGTCCCATGGCTACACCTTC. Encoded protein: CASSQSDRSHGYTF.

The chain is built from TRBV5-1 and TRBJ1-1; TRBD1 matches 7 bases. The germline V gene encodes CDR1 SGHRS and CDR2 YFSETQ. V shed 5 bases and J 2 bases; nucleotides not matched to a gene: 12. CDR3 length: 16 residues. The CDR3 reads CASSRPRDSFNTEAFF. CDR3 coding DNA: TGCGCCAGCAGTCGGCCGAGGGACAGCTTCAACACTGAAGCTTTCTTT.

This clone was seen a handful of times. This chain's CDR3 is CAISVGETQYF. DNA for the CDR3: TGTGCCATCAGTGTGGGGGAGACCCAGTACTTC. V usage is TRBV10-3 and J usage is TRBJ2-5; no firm D call. Looked up from germline, CDR1 is ENHRY and CDR2 is SYGVKD. V lost 4 bases and J 5 bases, leaving 5 bases between the germline ends. This CDR3 comprises 11 residues.

Only a few counts were recorded for this clone. The gene calls are TRBV11-2 and TRBJ1-1; D is possibly TRBD1 (6 bases). The CDR3 contains 14 residues. Germline CDR1 SGHAT, CDR2 FQNNGV. Trimming took 5 bases from V and 1 from J, leaving 11 bases between them. The CDR3 loop reads CASSPNRANTEAFF. CDR3 bases: TGTGCCAGCAGCCCCAACAGGGCGAACACTGAAGCTTTCTTT.

CDR3 sequence: CAWSVKGTAKNIQYF. The CDR3 nucleotides are TGTGCCTGGAGTGTGAAGGGGACGGCCAAAAACATTCAGTACTTC. V is TRBV30 and J is TRBJ2-4, with D perhaps being TRBD1 or TRBD2 (5 bases each). The CDR3 is 15 amino acids. Between the trimmed V and J ends, which lost 0 bases and 1 base, there was a span of 10 bases. Per germline, CDR1 GTSNPN and CDR2 SVGIG (reference sequence).

Concerning this clone: An end of the junction does not agree with germline; a read error may underlie this. This rearrangement joins TRBV30 to TRBJ2-3; tentative D call: TRBD2 (5 bases). Germline CDR1 reads GTSNPN; CDR2 reads SVGIG (reference sequence). The CDR3 totals 13 residues. The CDR3 here is CAWSRVLAETQYF. The CDR3, as DNA: TGTGCCTGGAGTCGCGTCCTAGCAGAAACGCAGTATTTT.

This clone was counted between two and nine times. This chain connects TRBV29-1 to TRBJ1-2; the match to TRBD1 covers 7 bases. Germline assignment: CDR1 SQVTM and CDR2 ANQGSEA. Trimming at V came to 6 bases and at J to 3 bases, leaving 7 bases not matched to a gene. This CDR3 spans 13 amino acids. CDR3 sequence (DNA): TGCAGCGTAGCCGGGACAGCGTACTATGGCTACACCTTC. This translates into CSVAGTAYYGYTF. The full variable domain, in which reference TRBV29-1 and TRBJ1-2 provide the parts outside the CDR3, is SAVISQKPSRDICQRGTSLTIQCQVDSQVTMMFWYRQQPGQSLTLIATANQGSEATYESGFVIDKFPISRPNLTFSTLTVSNMSPEDSSIYLCSVAGTAYYGYTFGSGTRLTVV.

The chain recombines TRBV5-4 with TRBJ2-3; D possibly corresponds to TRBD2 (7 bases). The V end lost 4 bases, the J end lost 2 bases, and 8 bases lay between the germline ends. The CDR3 runs to 13 residues. Per the germline V gene, CDR1 is SGHNT and CDR2 is YYREEE (reference sequence). CDR3 region: CASSAGATDTQYF. The CDR3 region has the DNA TGTGCCAGCAGCGCGGGGGCCACAGATACGCAGTATTTT.

In its sample, this clone was seen a few times. As DNA, the CDR3 is TGTGCCACCAGCAGAGAAGGGTTAGGGTATGGCTACACCTTC. This gives the protein CATSREGLGYGYTF. The chain joins TRBV15 to TRBJ1-2; D not certain. The V and J ends lost 0 bases and 5 bases respectively, with 10 bases between them. CDR1 is LNHNV, CDR2 YYDKDF, per germline (reference sequence). The CDR3 is 14 amino acids.

The rearrangement joins TRBV4-1 to TRBJ1-2; perhaps TRBD1 as D (5 bases). Germline V gene lookup returns CDR1 MGHRA and CDR2 YSYEKL. The ends were cut back, 4 bases at V and 4 bases at J, with 13 bases in the middle. This CDR3 comprises 14 residues. CDR3 protein: CASSPTTAVYGYTF. The CDR3 DNA reads as TGCGCCAGCAGCCCGACGACAGCGGTCTATGGCTACACCTTC.

Only a few counts were recorded for this clone. The gene calls are TRBV29-1 and TRBJ1-1; D remains ambiguous. With 5 bases removed from V and 8 bases from J, the gap between germline ends came to 15 bases. Per germline, CDR1 SQVTM and CDR2 ANQGSEA. This CDR3 spans 12 amino acids. The CDR3 protein is CSVKVNWGEAFF. In DNA, the CDR3 is TGCAGCGTTAAAGTTAATTGGGGAGAAGCTTTCTTT. The full variable domain, in which reference TRBV29-1 and TRBJ1-1 provide the parts outside the CDR3, is SAVISQKPSRDICQRGTSLTIQCQVDSQVTMMFWYRQQPGQSLTLIATANQGSEATYESGFVIDKFPISRPNLTFSTLTVSNMSPEDSSIYLCSVKVNWGEAFFGQGTRLTVV.